The 4 T cell receptor beta chains below all came from one sample that was sequenced in a study of cytomegalovirus exposure and HLA in healthy donors. TCRdb keeps only in-frame clones here, not all; method: immunoSEQ multiplex PCR. The data hold 60,000 to 75,000 clones, with 85% to 95% observed a single time. The specimen was PBMCs. The receptor source for this set is a woman aged 18-29 years in good health and CMV-seropositive.

The rearrangement joins TRBV2 to TRBJ2-7; D is unresolved. The CDR3 covers 10 residues. Per germline, CDR1 SNHLY and CDR2 FYNNEI. The V end lost 9 bases, the J end lost 0 bases, and 3 bases lay between the germline ends. Here the CDR3 reads CASSSYEQYF. The CDR3 region has the DNA TGTGCCAGTAGCTCCTACGAGCAGTACTTC.

The chain joins TRBV30 to TRBJ1-2; no definite D call. The CDR3 totals 13 residues. Per the germline V gene, CDR1 is GTSNPN and CDR2 is SVGIG (reference sequence). V was cut by 4 bases and J by 3 bases, with 12 bases left in between. The DNA of the CDR3 is TGTGCCTGGACCGAAAGACACGACTATGGCTACACCTTC. Translated: CAWTERHDYGYTF.

The chain has TRBV9 and TRBJ2-7; 9 nucleotides agree with TRBD1. The germline V gene has CDR1 SGDLS and CDR2 YYNGEE. The trim removed 4 bases at V and 5 bases at J, leaving 4 bases unmatched. This CDR3 comprises 13 residues. CDR3 nucleotides: TGTGCCAGCAGCCCGGGACAGGGTAACGAGCAGTACTTC. It yields the protein CASSPGQGNEQYF.

The rearrangement joins TRBV7-2 to TRBJ1-4; D not certain. Per the germline V gene, CDR1 is SGHTA and CDR2 is FQGNSA. Between the trimmed V and J ends, which lost 1 base and 0 bases, there was a span of 6 bases. This CDR3 comprises 15 residues. The DNA of the CDR3 is TGTGCCAGCAGCTTAGGTCCAGCAACTAATGAAAAACTGTTTTTT. It is translated as CASSLGPATNEKLFF.